This T cell receptor beta chain came from a study of blood T cell repertoires in COVID-19. This clone showed up just a few times. Authors' analysis steps: Amplification with reference gene primers provided the estimates of nucleated cell counts. The repertoire was sequenced with immunoSEQ multiplex PCR; TCRdb's copy has only in-frame clones and lacks some. That table furnishes V, J and clone size, whereas the DNA furnished D and trimming. Of roughly 280,000 clones listed, more than 80% were seen once; the top ten hold approximately 2.5%. Cohort 3 recovered donors had two negative PCRs, clearance, or symptom resolution. The sequence was obtained from a woman aged 18-35 years who had recovered from COVID-19. Sequenced sample: PBMCs or T cells enriched from blood (not recorded which).

Here the CDR3 DNA reads TGTGCCAGCAGCTTAGGGGACAGGAGGTTCGATGAGCAGTTCTTC. It yields the protein CASSLGDRRFDEQFF. The chain is built from TRBV7-2 and TRBJ2-1, with 8 nucleotides matching TRBD1. This CDR3 contains 15 residues. Germline V lookup: CDR1 SGHTA, CDR2 FQGNSA. Trimming took 1 base from V and 8 from J; bases not matched to a gene: 7.